This T cell receptor (beta chain) was documented in a study of blood T cell repertoires in COVID-19. Turning to the study itself: Acute and convalescent COVID-19 samples came from the United States, Italy and Spain.

Looked up from germline, CDR1 is MNHEY and CDR2 is SMNVEV (reference sequence). There are 15 residues in the CDR3. The junction had 8 bases not matched to a gene; V was cut back by 4 bases and J by 5 bases. In the original workflow: Estimates of nucleated cell counts were drawn from the amplification of reference gene primers. The method was immunoSEQ multiplex PCR; TCRdb's version includes in-frame clones alone and lacks a portion of them. That table furnishes V, J and clone size, whereas the DNA furnished D and trimming. The data show roughly 280,000 clones, roughly 87% seen once. V gene TRBV27 combines with J gene TRBJ2-7; 10 bases are a match to TRBD2. The clonotype comes from a woman aged 50 to 60 who had recovered from COVID-19. The sample comprised peripheral blood. Here the CDR3 reads CASSSRLAGGDEQYF. CDR3 nucleotide sequence: TGTGCCAGCAGTTCCAGACTAGCGGGCGGCGACGAGCAGTACTTC.